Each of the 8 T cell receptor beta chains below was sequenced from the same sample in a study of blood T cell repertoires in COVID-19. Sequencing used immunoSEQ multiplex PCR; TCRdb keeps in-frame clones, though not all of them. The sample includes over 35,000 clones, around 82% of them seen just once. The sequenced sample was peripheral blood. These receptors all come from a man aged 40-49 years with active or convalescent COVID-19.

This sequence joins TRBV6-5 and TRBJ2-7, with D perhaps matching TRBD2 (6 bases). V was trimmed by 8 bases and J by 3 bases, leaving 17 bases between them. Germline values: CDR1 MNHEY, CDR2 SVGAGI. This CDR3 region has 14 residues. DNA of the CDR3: TGTGCCAGCGGGTCGGGGACTCGAGGCTACGAGCAGTACTTC. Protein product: CASGSGTRGYEQYF.

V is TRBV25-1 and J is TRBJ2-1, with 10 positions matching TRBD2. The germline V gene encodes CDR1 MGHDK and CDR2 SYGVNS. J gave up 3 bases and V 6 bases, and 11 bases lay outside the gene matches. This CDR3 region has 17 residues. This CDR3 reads CASRGATSGSHYNEQFF. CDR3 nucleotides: TGTGCCAGCAGGGGGGCGACTAGCGGGTCACACTACAATGAGCAGTTCTTC. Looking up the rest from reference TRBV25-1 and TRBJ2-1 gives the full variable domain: EADIYQTPRYLVIGTGKKITLECSQTMGHDKMYWYQQDPGMELHLIHYSYGVNSTEKGDLSSESTVSRIRTEHFPLTLESARPSHTSQYLCASRGATSGSHYNEQFFGPGTRLTVL.

CDR3 in amino acids: CASSLAGEYEQYF. CDR3 coding DNA: TGTGCCAGCAGTCTAGCGGGGGAATACGAGCAGTACTTC. The V call is TRBV6-5, the J call TRBJ2-7; TRBD2 matches 10 bases. Germline-derived CDR1 and CDR2 are MNHEY and SVGAGI. This CDR3 spans 13 amino acids. Trimming cost V 5 bases and J 4 bases; bases outside gene matches: 2.

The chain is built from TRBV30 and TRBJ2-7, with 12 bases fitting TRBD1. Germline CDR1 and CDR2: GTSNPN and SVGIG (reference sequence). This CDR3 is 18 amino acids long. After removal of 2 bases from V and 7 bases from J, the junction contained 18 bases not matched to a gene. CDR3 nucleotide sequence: TGTGCCTGGAGTCCTTTAAAAAACCGGGACAGGGGGCATGTGGAGCAGTACTTC. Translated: CAWSPLKNRDRGHVEQYF.

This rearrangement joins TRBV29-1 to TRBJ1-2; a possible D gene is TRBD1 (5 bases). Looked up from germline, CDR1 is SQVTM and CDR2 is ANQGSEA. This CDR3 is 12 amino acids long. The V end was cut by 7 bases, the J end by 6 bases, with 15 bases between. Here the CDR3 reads CSANGGDHGYTF. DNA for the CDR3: TGCAGCGCAAACGGGGGTGATCATGGCTACACCTTC.

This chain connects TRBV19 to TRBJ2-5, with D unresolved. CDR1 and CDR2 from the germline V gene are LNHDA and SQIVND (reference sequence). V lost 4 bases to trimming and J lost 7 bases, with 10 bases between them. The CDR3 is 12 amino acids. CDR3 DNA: TGTGCCAGTAGTAACCCCCCAGGGACCCAGTACTTC. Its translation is CASSNPPGTQYF. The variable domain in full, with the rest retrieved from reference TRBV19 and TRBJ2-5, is DGGITQSPKYLFRKEGQNVTLSCEQNLNHDAMYWYRQDPGQGLRLIYYSQIVNDFQKGDIAEGYSVSREKKESFPLTVTSAQKNPTAFYLCASSNPPGTQYFGPGTRLLVL.

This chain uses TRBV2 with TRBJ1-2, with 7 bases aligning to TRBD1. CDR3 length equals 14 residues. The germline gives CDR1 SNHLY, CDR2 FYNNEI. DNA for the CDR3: TGTGCTGCTACCAGAAAGGGGGCAGGGAATAGCTACACCTTC. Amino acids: CAATRKGAGNSYTF.

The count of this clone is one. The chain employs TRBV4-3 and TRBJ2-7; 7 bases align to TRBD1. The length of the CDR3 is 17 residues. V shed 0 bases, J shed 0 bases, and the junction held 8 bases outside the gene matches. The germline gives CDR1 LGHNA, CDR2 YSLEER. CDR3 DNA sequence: TGCGCCAGCAGCCAAGATTCCCCACAGGGGTACTCCTACGAGCAGTACTTC. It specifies CASSQDSPQGYSYEQYF.